This T cell receptor beta chain was captured by sequencing in a study of beta chain features in type 1 diabetes. In germline, CDR1 is SEHNR, CDR2 FQNEAQ (reference sequence). Trimming shortened V by 5 bases and J by 5 bases, and 9 bases separated the two germline ends. CDR3 length: 12 residues. General study points: Type 1 diabetes patients had VDJ junctions that carried fewer insertions and more deletions.

To note about this clone: Antigen specificity is unknown.

Expressed TCRB transcripts were sequenced after all isolated RNA was converted to cDNA. Using immunoSEQ multiplex PCR, the repertoire was profiled, and TCRdb retains in-frame clones only, with some absent. The sample contains around 450,000 clones, over 9.5% of which appear only once. This TCR was sampled from a woman under 30 in good health. Specimen: naive CD4+ T cells from blood. The V gene is TRBV7-9, the J gene TRBJ1-1; unclear D gene. DNA of the CDR3: TGTGCCAGCAGCCTACCGGCTACTGAAGCTTTCTTT. It codes for CASSLPATEAFF.